This T cell receptor (beta chain) was retrieved from a study of glioma-infiltrating T cells after dendritic cell vaccination. Up to about 2 ug genomic DNA was used for TCRB CDR3 amplification. Using immunoSEQ multiplex PCR, the repertoire was profiled, and TCRdb retains in-frame clones only, with some absent. Of 93,000 or so clones listed, roughly 81% are singletons. The CDR3 extends over 14 amino acids. Germline V gene sequence: CDR1 MGHRA, CDR2 YSYEKL. V shed 5 bases and J shed 4 bases, with 11 bases lying between them. The rearrangement uses TRBV4-1 and TRBJ2-2; D perhaps matches TRBD1 (6 bases). The sequencing here drew on blood, taken before dendritic cell vaccination. The sequence was collected from a human donor with glioblastoma. The CDR3 protein is CASSYGQPTGELFF. CDR3 bases: TGCGCCAGCAGCTACGGACAGCCCACCGGGGAGCTGTTTTTT.